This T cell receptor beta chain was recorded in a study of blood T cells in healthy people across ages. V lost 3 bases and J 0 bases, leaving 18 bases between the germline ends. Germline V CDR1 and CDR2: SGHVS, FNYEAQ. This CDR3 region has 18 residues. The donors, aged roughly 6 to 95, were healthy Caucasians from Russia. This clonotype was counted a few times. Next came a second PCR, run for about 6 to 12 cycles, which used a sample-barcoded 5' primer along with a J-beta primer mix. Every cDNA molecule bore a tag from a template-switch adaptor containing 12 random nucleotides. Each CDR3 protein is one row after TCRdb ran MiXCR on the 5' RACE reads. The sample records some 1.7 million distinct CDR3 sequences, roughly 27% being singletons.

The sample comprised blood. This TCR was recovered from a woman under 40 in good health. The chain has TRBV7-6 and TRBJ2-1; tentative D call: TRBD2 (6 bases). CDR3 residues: CASSFRSVAGYSYNEQFF. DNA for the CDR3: TGTGCCAGCAGCTTCCGTAGCGTGGCGGGGTACTCCTACAATGAGCAGTTCTTC.